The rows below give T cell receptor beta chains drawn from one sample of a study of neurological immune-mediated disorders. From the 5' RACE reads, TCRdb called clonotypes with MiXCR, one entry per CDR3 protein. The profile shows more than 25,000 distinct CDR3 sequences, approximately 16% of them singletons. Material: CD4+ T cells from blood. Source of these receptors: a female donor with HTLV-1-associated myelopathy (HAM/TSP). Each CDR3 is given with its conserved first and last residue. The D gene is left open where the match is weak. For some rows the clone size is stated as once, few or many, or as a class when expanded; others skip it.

cdr3_aa: CASSYSKGYQPQHF
cdr3_nt: TGTGCCAGCAGTTACTCGAAGGGGTATCAGCCCCAGCATTTT
d_call: .
clone_size: many
j_call: TRBJ1-5
v_call: TRBV6-2/TRBV6-3

cdr3_aa: CASSPFGYGYTF
cdr3_nt: TGCGCCAGCAGCCCTTTTGGCTATGGCTACACCTTC
d_call: .
clone_size: .
j_call: TRBJ1-2
v_call: TRBV5-1

cdr3_aa: CSARDSNTIYF
cdr3_nt: TGCAGTGCTAGAGACTCGAACACCATATATTTT
d_call: .
clone_size: many
j_call: TRBJ1-3
v_call: TRBV20-1

cdr3_aa: CASSLEQGSYNEQFF
cdr3_nt: TGCGCCAGCAGCTTGGAGCAGGGGAGCTACAATGAGCAGTTCTTC
d_call: .
clone_size: medium-sized
j_call: TRBJ2-1
v_call: TRBV5-1

cdr3_aa: CASSFSRTELDTQYF
cdr3_nt: TGTGCCAGCAGCTTTTCCCGAACAGAGTTAGATACGCAGTATTTT
d_call: .
clone_size: many
j_call: TRBJ2-3
v_call: TRBV7-9

cdr3_aa: CASSQDNRGNYGYTF
cdr3_nt: TGCGCCAGCAGCCAAGATAACAGGGGCAACTATGGCTACACCTTC
d_call: TRBD1
clone_size: many
j_call: TRBJ1-2
v_call: TRBV4-1

cdr3_aa: CASSETAGEETQYF
cdr3_nt: TGTGCCAGCAGCGAAACCGCGGGCGAAGAGACCCAGTACTTC
d_call: .
clone_size: many
j_call: TRBJ2-5
v_call: TRBV12-3/TRBV12-4

cdr3_aa: CASSPDRDRNEKLFF
cdr3_nt: TGTGCCAGTAGCCCGGACAGGGACCGTAATGAAAAACTGTTTTTT
d_call: TRBD1
clone_size: .
j_call: TRBJ1-4
v_call: TRBV19

cdr3_aa: CASSDPGGDYGYTF
cdr3_nt: TGTGCCAGCAGTGACCCTGGAGGGGACTATGGCTACACCTTC
d_call: .
clone_size: .
j_call: TRBJ1-2
v_call: TRBV6-1

cdr3_aa: CASSLWGSTDTQYF
cdr3_nt: TGTGCCAGCAGCTTATGGGGTTCCACAGATACGCAGTATTTT
d_call: .
clone_size: many
j_call: TRBJ2-3
v_call: TRBV7-9

cdr3_aa: CASSPSAGTTDTQYF
cdr3_nt: TGTGCCAGCAGCCCCTCGGCGGGGACCACAGATACGCAGTATTTT
d_call: .
clone_size: many
j_call: TRBJ2-3
v_call: TRBV11-2

cdr3_aa: CASRRTDNPNSPLHF
cdr3_nt: TGTGCCAGCAGGCGGACAGATAATCCTAATTCACCCCTCCACTTT
d_call: .
clone_size: many
j_call: TRBJ1-6
v_call: TRBV7-9

cdr3_aa: CASSLGGGTGVETQYF
cdr3_nt: TGTGCCAGCAGCCTCGGCGGGGGGACAGGGGTCGAGACCCAGTACTTC
d_call: TRBD1
clone_size: many
j_call: TRBJ2-5
v_call: TRBV4-2

cdr3_aa: CASSLIGSNQPQHF
cdr3_nt: TGTGCCAGCAGCTTAATCGGAAGCAATCAGCCCCAGCATTTT
d_call: .
clone_size: many
j_call: TRBJ1-5
v_call: TRBV5-4

cdr3_aa: CASSESLAGETEQFF
cdr3_nt: TGCGCCAGCAGTGAGTCCTTAGCGGGAGAGACTGAGCAGTTCTTC
d_call: TRBD2
clone_size: many
j_call: TRBJ2-1
v_call: TRBV10-1

cdr3_aa: CASSAQRGGSDTQYF
cdr3_nt: TGTGCCAGCAGTGCCCAGCGGGGGGGCTCAGATACGCAGTATTTT
d_call: TRBD2
clone_size: medium-sized
j_call: TRBJ2-3
v_call: TRBV12-3/TRBV12-4

cdr3_aa: CASSPHRGTNEKLFF
cdr3_nt: TGTGCCAGCAGCCCTCACAGGGGAACTAATGAAAAACTGTTTTTT
d_call: TRBD1
clone_size: many
j_call: TRBJ1-4
v_call: TRBV7-2

cdr3_aa: CASKRGTSQETQYF
cdr3_nt: TGCGCCAGCAAAAGAGGAACTAGCCAAGAGACCCAGTACTTC
d_call: .
clone_size: many
j_call: TRBJ2-5
v_call: TRBV5-1

cdr3_aa: CASSQGDNEKLFF
cdr3_nt: TGTGCCAGCAGCCAAGGGGATAATGAAAAACTGTTTTTT
d_call: .
clone_size: many
j_call: TRBJ1-4
v_call: TRBV4-2

cdr3_aa: CATSGASGRSYNEQFF
cdr3_nt: TGTGCCACCAGTGGGGCGAGCGGGAGGAGCTACAATGAGCAGTTCTTC
d_call: TRBD2
clone_size: .
j_call: TRBJ2-1
v_call: TRBV24-1

cdr3_aa: CSAIPDGSLAYNEQFF
cdr3_nt: TGCAGTGCTATCCCTGACGGGTCCCTGGCTTACAATGAGCAGTTCTTC
d_call: .
clone_size: many
j_call: TRBJ2-1
v_call: TRBV20-1

cdr3_aa: CSVRGLSGYEQYF
cdr3_nt: TGCAGCGTGCGGGGGCTAAGCGGCTACGAGCAGTACTTC
d_call: .
clone_size: many
j_call: TRBJ2-7
v_call: TRBV29-1

cdr3_aa: CASSLSTGERDEQYF
cdr3_nt: TGTGCCAGCAGCTTATCAACAGGGGAAAGAGACGAGCAGTACTTC
d_call: TRBD1
clone_size: many
j_call: TRBJ2-7
v_call: TRBV11-2

cdr3_aa: CASSPSGGSKNIQYF
cdr3_nt: TGTGCCAGCAGCCCTAGCGGGGGATCCAAAAACATTCAGTACTTC
d_call: TRBD2
clone_size: many
j_call: TRBJ2-4
v_call: TRBV7-9

cdr3_aa: CASSAAGQGFGELFF
cdr3_nt: TGCGCCAGCAGCGCGGCTGGACAGGGATTCGGGGAGCTGTTTTTT
d_call: TRBD1
clone_size: many
j_call: TRBJ2-2
v_call: TRBV5-1

cdr3_aa: CAIRGQGDSPLHF
cdr3_nt: TGTGCCATCAGGGGACAGGGAGATTCACCCCTCCACTTT
d_call: TRBD1
clone_size: few
j_call: TRBJ1-6
v_call: TRBV2

cdr3_aa: CASSPRQDEQYF
cdr3_nt: TGTGCCAGCAGTCCCCGGCAGGACGAGCAGTACTTC
d_call: .
clone_size: many
j_call: TRBJ2-7
v_call: TRBV6-6

cdr3_aa: CASSLLGQGAYEQYF
cdr3_nt: TGTGCCAGCAGCTTATTAGGCCAGGGGGCCTACGAGCAGTACTTC
d_call: TRBD1
clone_size: many
j_call: TRBJ2-7
v_call: TRBV7-9

cdr3_aa: CSSGDPHEQYF
cdr3_nt: TGCAGTTCGGGGGATCCACACGAGCAGTACTTC
d_call: .
clone_size: .
j_call: TRBJ2-7
v_call: TRBV20-1

cdr3_aa: CATSREAVGTEAFF
cdr3_nt: TGTGCCACCAGCAGAGAGGCGGTGGGCACTGAAGCTTTCTTT
d_call: .
clone_size: many
j_call: TRBJ1-1
v_call: TRBV15

cdr3_aa: CSAIEGNTEAFF
cdr3_nt: TGCAGTGCTATCGAAGGGAACACTGAAGCTTTCTTT
d_call: .
clone_size: many
j_call: TRBJ1-1
v_call: TRBV20-1

cdr3_aa: CASSPSGAGGVEQFF
cdr3_nt: TGCGCCAGCAGCCCAAGCGGGGCGGGAGGTGTGGAGCAGTTCTTC
d_call: TRBD2
clone_size: many
j_call: TRBJ2-1
v_call: TRBV5-1

cdr3_aa: CASSIDRSETQYF
cdr3_nt: TGTGCCAGTAGTATAGACCGTAGCGAGACCCAGTACTTC
d_call: .
clone_size: many
j_call: TRBJ2-5
v_call: TRBV19

cdr3_aa: CSASLFNYGYTF
cdr3_nt: TGCAGTGCTAGTCTGTTTAACTATGGCTACACCTTC
d_call: .
clone_size: many
j_call: TRBJ1-2
v_call: TRBV20-1

cdr3_aa: CASSLDAPGNTIYF
cdr3_nt: TGCGCCAGCAGCTTGGATGCGCCCGGAAACACCATATATTTT
d_call: .
clone_size: many
j_call: TRBJ1-3
v_call: TRBV5-1

cdr3_aa: CASTKDQRLNEAFF
cdr3_nt: TGTGCCAGCACTAAAGATCAGCGGTTAAATGAAGCTTTCTTT
d_call: .
clone_size: many
j_call: TRBJ1-1
v_call: TRBV7-9

cdr3_aa: CASSEGARETQYF
cdr3_nt: TGTGCCAGCAGTGAGGGGGCACGAGAGACCCAGTACTTC
d_call: .
clone_size: many
j_call: TRBJ2-5
v_call: TRBV25-1

cdr3_aa: CASSVPVGILDTQYF
cdr3_nt: TGTGCCAGCAGCGTCCCAGTGGGGATCCTGGATACGCAGTATTTT
d_call: .
clone_size: .
j_call: TRBJ2-3
v_call: TRBV7-2

cdr3_aa: CASSPLRPGANVLTF
cdr3_nt: TGTGCCAGCAGCCCCCTTAGGCCCGGGGCCAACGTCCTGACTTTC
d_call: .
clone_size: many
j_call: TRBJ2-6
v_call: TRBV27

cdr3_aa: CASSPQANTEAFF
cdr3_nt: TGTGCCAGCTCACCCCAGGCCAACACTGAAGCTTTCTTT
d_call: .
clone_size: many
j_call: TRBJ1-1
v_call: TRBV18